Reported below is one T cell receptor beta chain. Its target antigen remains unknown. Base qualities are missing; no much larger clone stands one base away. The entry originates in a study of ipilimumab plus nivolumab after autologous stem cell transplantation (dated by TCRdb to the early 2020s). The study in broad terms: The median number of doses received by trial patients was 5 for ipilimumab and 8 for nivolumab. High-risk transplant-naive patients and patients relapsing within 3 years of a first autologous transplant were included in the myeloma cohort. The trial enrolled patients with high-risk diffuse large B cell lymphoma, mature T cell lymphoma, or multiple myeloma undergoing autologous transplant. The intent-to-treat population of the trial consisted of about 34 patients. Study-wide findings and limitations: The authors stated that profiles of the T cell receptor repertoire, regulatory T cell phenotype and gut microbiota provided a biologic rationale for studying this approach further. Combined checkpoint inhibition as post-transplant consolidation was concluded by the authors to appear tolerable.

Ipilimumab was given at 1 mg/kg intravenously on day 1 of selected weeks, and checkpoint therapy started 14 to 28 days after autologous transplant. Nivolumab was administered at 3 mg/kg intravenously on day 1 of weeks 1, 4, 7, 10, and every two weeks through week 26. This Phase Ib clinical trial tested ipilimumab plus nivolumab, a combined checkpoint inhibition, as consolidation after autologous stem cell transplantation. The library was obtained by the immunoSEQ multiplex PCR assay. The clones in this table, taken by TCRdb from immuneACCESS, are in-frame only. Not every clone is retained; where verified, under half of the shortfall comes from an unresolved V gene, and the cause of the rest is unknown. For this sample there are some 41,000 clones; 85% to 95% appear just once. Clones ranked in the top ten supply roughly 0.9% of the sample. Cut back by 4 bases and 3 bases, the V and J ends lie 19 bases apart. From the cysteine through the phenylalanine, the CDR3 covers 16 amino acids. The retained sequence is limited to the CDR3, 48 bases, with the frame set at the first base. CDR1 and CDR2, per the germline V gene, are MNHNS and SASEGT.

The specimen comprised PBMCs, sampled in a trial of ipilimumab plus nivolumab as post-transplant consolidation. The clonotype originates from a male donor with multiple myeloma. The receptor chain draws on TRBV6-1 and TRBJ2-7; the D segment might be TRBD1 or TRBD2, since each matches 5 bases. In nucleotides, the sequence is TGTGCCAGCAGTGGACCCCTCGGGGCAGACCTCTACGAGCAGTACTTC. Its coded protein is CASSGPLGADLYEQYF.